Listed below are T cell receptor beta chains from one sample, sequenced in a study of blood T cell repertoires in COVID-19. Using immunoSEQ multiplex PCR, the repertoire was profiled, and TCRdb retains in-frame clones only, with some absent. The repertoire includes approximately 300,000 clones, approximately 81% of them detected once, and 1.5% to 2% sits in the top ten. Sequencing input: PBMCs or T cells enriched from blood (not recorded which). The source is a woman under 40 who had been exposed to COVID-19. Both conserved end residues are part of each CDR3. The order of the fields is clone size, V gene, D gene, J gene, CDR3 DNA, CDR3 protein. D genes are given only for firm matches. Not all rows give a size; the values are once, few, many and, for expanded clones, a class.

abundance: .
v_gene: TRBV7-2
d_gene: TRBD1
j_gene: TRBJ2-2
CDR3nt: TGTGCCAGCAGCACAGGGACAGCGCTGTACACCGGGGAGCTGTTTTTT
CDR3aa: CASSTGTALYTGELFF

abundance: .
v_gene: TRBV6-5
d_gene: TRBD1
j_gene: TRBJ2-7
CDR3nt: TGTGCCAGCAGGAGACAGGGGAGCTCCTACGAGCAGTACTTC
CDR3aa: CASRRQGSSYEQYF

abundance: .
v_gene: TRBV4-3
d_gene: TRBD2
j_gene: TRBJ2-1
CDR3nt: TGCGCCAGCAGCCTAGCGGGGGGGCACAATGAGCAGTTCTTC
CDR3aa: CASSLAGGHNEQFF

abundance: once
v_gene: TRBV6-2/TRBV6-3
d_gene: .
j_gene: TRBJ2-5
CDR3nt: TGTGCCAGCAGCCCCCTTCGGGAGACCCAGTACTTC
CDR3aa: CASSPLRETQYF

abundance: .
v_gene: TRBV10-1
d_gene: .
j_gene: TRBJ2-5
CDR3nt: TGCGCCAGCAGTGAGTCTCACACTAACCAAGAGACCCAGTACTTC
CDR3aa: CASSESHTNQETQYF

abundance: .
v_gene: TRBV15
d_gene: .
j_gene: TRBJ2-7
CDR3nt: TGTGCCACCAGCAGAGTAGGACAGTCCTACGAGCAGTACTTC
CDR3aa: CATSRVGQSYEQYF

abundance: .
v_gene: TRBV7-2
d_gene: .
j_gene: TRBJ1-5
CDR3nt: TGTGCCAGCAGCTTAGACGGGACACGGGTCAATCAGCCCCAGCATTTT
CDR3aa: CASSLDGTRVNQPQHF

abundance: .
v_gene: TRBV2
d_gene: .
j_gene: TRBJ2-5
CDR3nt: TGTGCCAGCAGTGAGGTGGTTGCGGGCCTTCCGGAAGAGACCCAGTACTTC
CDR3aa: CASSEVVAGLPEETQYF

abundance: .
v_gene: TRBV28
d_gene: TRBD2
j_gene: TRBJ2-3
CDR3nt: TGTGCCAGCCAAAGCGGGGTGAGGGCAGATACGCAGTATTTT
CDR3aa: CASQSGVRADTQYF

abundance: few
v_gene: TRBV13
d_gene: .
j_gene: TRBJ2-2
CDR3nt: TGTGCCAGCAGCCCTGGGCAGCCCGGGGAGCTGTTTTTT
CDR3aa: CASSPGQPGELFF

abundance: .
v_gene: TRBV6-5
d_gene: .
j_gene: TRBJ1-4
CDR3nt: TGTGCCAGCAGTACGCAGGGAGGGAGAAATGAAAAACTGTTTTTT
CDR3aa: CASSTQGGRNEKLFF

abundance: once
v_gene: TRBV5-6
d_gene: TRBD1
j_gene: TRBJ1-1
CDR3nt: TGTGCCAGCAGCTCGTCCCCCCACAGGGGTGGTGAAGCTTTCTTT
CDR3aa: CASSSSPHRGGEAFF

abundance: .
v_gene: TRBV19
d_gene: .
j_gene: TRBJ1-2
CDR3nt: TGTGCCAGTGGAGATACCGACCGCTTCAGGAGGACTAACTATGGCTACACCTTC
CDR3aa: CASGDTDRFRRTNYGYTF

abundance: .
v_gene: TRBV5-3
d_gene: TRBD2
j_gene: TRBJ2-7
CDR3nt: TGTGCCAGAAGCTGGGGGACTAGCGGGTCCTACGAGCAGTACTTC
CDR3aa: CARSWGTSGSYEQYF

abundance: few
v_gene: TRBV7-9
d_gene: TRBD1
j_gene: TRBJ1-4
CDR3nt: TGTGCCAGCAGCTCCACGACAGGGGGCTATGAAAAACTGTTTTTT
CDR3aa: CASSSTTGGYEKLFF

abundance: .
v_gene: TRBV11-1
d_gene: .
j_gene: TRBJ2-1
CDR3nt: TGTGCCAGCAGCTTGATTACAGGGAACAATGAGCAGTTCTTC
CDR3aa: CASSLITGNNEQFF

abundance: .
v_gene: TRBV7-3
d_gene: TRBD1
j_gene: TRBJ1-1
CDR3nt: TGTGCCAGCAGCTCCGTTATCCGGACAGGGGAAGGGACTGAAGCTTTCTTT
CDR3aa: CASSSVIRTGEGTEAFF

abundance: once
v_gene: TRBV10-1
d_gene: .
j_gene: TRBJ2-2
CDR3nt: TGCGCCAGCAGGGGAGCCGCGAACACCGGGGAGCTGTTTTTT
CDR3aa: CASRGAANTGELFF

abundance: once
v_gene: TRBV12-3/TRBV12-4
d_gene: .
j_gene: TRBJ1-4
CDR3nt: TGTGCCAGCAGTTTTTCAAAAGAAAAACTGTTTTTT
CDR3aa: CASSFSKEKLFF

abundance: .
v_gene: TRBV2
d_gene: .
j_gene: TRBJ2-2
CDR3nt: TGTGCCAGCATCTGGATGCCTAGCACCGGGGAGCTGTTTTTT
CDR3aa: CASIWMPSTGELFF

abundance: .
v_gene: TRBV19
d_gene: TRBD1
j_gene: TRBJ1-5
CDR3nt: TGTGCCAGTAGTATAGCTCAGGGGGGTCGTGGCAATCAGCCCCAGCATTTT
CDR3aa: CASSIAQGGRGNQPQHF

abundance: .
v_gene: TRBV25-1
d_gene: .
j_gene: TRBJ1-1
CDR3nt: TGTGCCAGCAGTGAATGGGGCAGTGAAGCTTTCTTT
CDR3aa: CASSEWGSEAFF

abundance: .
v_gene: TRBV6-5
d_gene: TRBD1
j_gene: TRBJ2-7
CDR3nt: TGTGCCAGCAGATCCCCCGGGACAGGGGATTACGAGCAGTACTTC
CDR3aa: CASRSPGTGDYEQYF

abundance: once
v_gene: TRBV24-1
d_gene: TRBD2
j_gene: TRBJ2-1
CDR3nt: TGTGCCACCAGTGATTCTTCGGTCTTAGGACTAGCGGAGGATGAGCAGTTCTTC
CDR3aa: CATSDSSVLGLAEDEQFF

abundance: .
v_gene: TRBV30
d_gene: TRBD1
j_gene: TRBJ1-5
CDR3nt: TGTGCCTGGAGTGTGATAAGGGGGCCGAGAGGTCAGCCCCAGCATTTT
CDR3aa: CAWSVIRGPRGQPQHF

abundance: .
v_gene: TRBV7-9
d_gene: TRBD2
j_gene: TRBJ2-3
CDR3nt: TGTGCCAGCAGCCCCGGACTAGCAACAGATACGCAGTATTTT
CDR3aa: CASSPGLATDTQYF

abundance: .
v_gene: TRBV10-2
d_gene: .
j_gene: TRBJ1-6
CDR3nt: TGCGCCAGCAGTGAGGACAGTCGATCCTATAATTCACCCCTCCACTTT
CDR3aa: CASSEDSRSYNSPLHF

abundance: many
v_gene: TRBV2
d_gene: TRBD1
j_gene: TRBJ2-7
CDR3nt: TGTGCCAGCAGTGGGGACAGTGACGAGCAGTACTTC
CDR3aa: CASSGDSDEQYF

abundance: .
v_gene: TRBV5-5
d_gene: .
j_gene: TRBJ2-5
CDR3nt: TGTGCCAGCAGCTCCGGACAAGTTGAGGAGACCCAGTACTTC
CDR3aa: CASSSGQVEETQYF

abundance: .
v_gene: TRBV5-4
d_gene: TRBD1
j_gene: TRBJ2-7
CDR3nt: TGTGCCAGCAGCCCGACAGGGGGCGATACCTACGAGCAGTACTTC
CDR3aa: CASSPTGGDTYEQYF

abundance: .
v_gene: TRBV30
d_gene: .
j_gene: TRBJ2-3
CDR3nt: TGTGCCTGGAGTCTCGTTTCAGATACGCAGTATTTT
CDR3aa: CAWSLVSDTQYF

abundance: .
v_gene: TRBV9
d_gene: .
j_gene: TRBJ1-2
CDR3nt: TGTGCCAGCAGCCCTGCCGTGTGGCAGGGGAACGTTGGCTACACCTTC
CDR3aa: CASSPAVWQGNVGYTF

abundance: .
v_gene: TRBV7-2
d_gene: .
j_gene: TRBJ1-5
CDR3nt: TGTGCCAGCAGCCCAGGATCCGGAGGCTTCAATCAGCCCCAGCATTTT
CDR3aa: CASSPGSGGFNQPQHF

abundance: .
v_gene: TRBV24-1
d_gene: TRBD1
j_gene: TRBJ2-2
CDR3nt: TGTGCCACCAGTGACGGGACAGGGGAAACCGGGGAGCTGTTTTTT
CDR3aa: CATSDGTGETGELFF

abundance: .
v_gene: TRBV28
d_gene: TRBD2
j_gene: TRBJ2-5
CDR3nt: TGTGCCAGCAGTGATGGGACTAGCGGGAGGGGAGAGACCCAGTACTTC
CDR3aa: CASSDGTSGRGETQYF

abundance: .
v_gene: TRBV7-8
d_gene: .
j_gene: TRBJ2-3
CDR3nt: TGTGCCAGCAGCGTTCTCGGGAGAGTAGATACGCAGTATTTT
CDR3aa: CASSVLGRVDTQYF

abundance: .
v_gene: TRBV19
d_gene: .
j_gene: TRBJ1-4
CDR3nt: TGTGCCACTAAGACATCCCTAAATGAAAAACTGTTTTTT
CDR3aa: CATKTSLNEKLFF

abundance: .
v_gene: TRBV5-1
d_gene: .
j_gene: TRBJ1-2
CDR3nt: TGCGCCAGCACCCGATCAGGGGACGGCTACACCTTC
CDR3aa: CASTRSGDGYTF

abundance: .
v_gene: TRBV30
d_gene: .
j_gene: TRBJ1-5
CDR3nt: TGTGCCTGGAGTGGGGGCAGGGATCAGCCCCAGCATTTT
CDR3aa: CAWSGGRDQPQHF

abundance: few
v_gene: TRBV6-2/TRBV6-3
d_gene: TRBD1
j_gene: TRBJ1-6
CDR3nt: TGTGCCAGCAGTTCAAGACAGGGGGCGCGTTGGCCCCTCCACTTT
CDR3aa: CASSSRQGARWPLHF

abundance: .
v_gene: TRBV6-5
d_gene: TRBD2
j_gene: TRBJ2-1
CDR3nt: TGTGCCAGCAACAAAGCGGGGCCGAGGGCGGGTGAGCAGTTCTTC
CDR3aa: CASNKAGPRAGEQFF

abundance: once
v_gene: TRBV9
d_gene: .
j_gene: TRBJ1-4
CDR3nt: TGTGCCAGCAGCGTAGGGACATCTACTAATGAAAAACTGTTTTTT
CDR3aa: CASSVGTSTNEKLFF

abundance: once
v_gene: TRBV24-1
d_gene: TRBD1
j_gene: TRBJ2-1
CDR3nt: TGTGCCACCAGTGATCCCACCCAGAGGGACAGGGGGCGTCTTATTTCCTACAATGAGCAGTTCTTC
CDR3aa: CATSDPTQRDRGRLISYNEQFF

abundance: few
v_gene: TRBV19
d_gene: TRBD1
j_gene: TRBJ1-5
CDR3nt: TGTGCCAGTAGTAAATTTGGGGGCTCCGGGGACAGGGCACTCAATCAGCCCCAGCATTTT
CDR3aa: CASSKFGGSGDRALNQPQHF

abundance: .
v_gene: TRBV11-2
d_gene: TRBD1
j_gene: TRBJ1-1
CDR3nt: TGTGCCAGCAGCGCCGTGACAGGGGGCCAGGACACTGAAGCTTTCTTT
CDR3aa: CASSAVTGGQDTEAFF

abundance: .
v_gene: TRBV19
d_gene: TRBD1
j_gene: TRBJ2-2
CDR3nt: TGTGCCAGTAGGAACATAGGGACAGGGGGCGGGTGGATCACCGGGGAGCTGTTTTTT
CDR3aa: CASRNIGTGGGWITGELFF

abundance: few
v_gene: TRBV28
d_gene: TRBD1
j_gene: TRBJ1-5
CDR3nt: TGTGCCAGCAGACAGGGGAGTCAGCCCCAGCATTTT
CDR3aa: CASRQGSQPQHF

abundance: .
v_gene: TRBV27
d_gene: TRBD1
j_gene: TRBJ2-7
CDR3nt: TGTGCCAGCAGTTTATTGGGGACAGGGGGCTCCTACGAGCAGTACTTC
CDR3aa: CASSLLGTGGSYEQYF

abundance: .
v_gene: TRBV27
d_gene: .
j_gene: TRBJ1-1
CDR3nt: TGTGCCAGCAGTTTAAACAGCTACAACACTGAAGCTTTCTTT
CDR3aa: CASSLNSYNTEAFF

abundance: .
v_gene: TRBV6-2/TRBV6-3
d_gene: .
j_gene: TRBJ1-1
CDR3nt: TGTGCCAGCAGTTACTCAACAACTGAAGCTTTCTTT
CDR3aa: CASSYSTTEAFF

abundance: .
v_gene: TRBV4-1
d_gene: .
j_gene: TRBJ2-3
CDR3nt: TGCGCCACCTCACATGACACAGATACGCAGTATTTT
CDR3aa: CATSHDTDTQYF

abundance: .
v_gene: TRBV28
d_gene: TRBD1
j_gene: TRBJ1-5
CDR3nt: TGTGCCAGCAGTACAATAGGGACAGGGAGCGGGGAAAATCAGCCCCAGCATTTT
CDR3aa: CASSTIGTGSGENQPQHF

abundance: .
v_gene: TRBV5-1
d_gene: .
j_gene: TRBJ2-7
CDR3nt: TGCGCCAGCACGTTCAACAGGGGCGGGAAGGAGCAGTACTTC
CDR3aa: CASTFNRGGKEQYF